The 4 T cell receptor beta chains reported below all come from one sample, sequenced in a study of T cells in tuberculosis. The table came from immunoSEQ multiplex PCR; TCRdb's copy has only in-frame clones and leaves some out. Found here are about 58,000 clones, 88% of them singletons; the top ten hold 21%. Thawed, overnight-rested PBMC were stained with GMM-loaded CD1B tetramer, viability dye and anti-CD3, then sorted. The CD1B tetramers carried C32 glucose monomycolate purified from Rhodococcus equi. Input material: CD1b-GMM tetramer-negative cells sorted from PBMCs. Receptor source: an adult woman with latent tuberculosis.

The rearrangement uses TRBV5-1 and TRBJ1-2, with 7 bases that match TRBD1. V lost 0 bases and J lost 5; bases outside the gene matches: 7. The CDR3 loop spans 15 amino acids. CDR1 is SGHRS, CDR2 YFSETQ, per germline. The CDR3: CASSLGSSGGYGYTF. The CDR3 region has the DNA TGCGCCAGCAGCTTGGGGTCGTCAGGGGGGTATGGCTACACCTTC.

The chain joins TRBV7-3 to TRBJ2-5; 8 bases map to TRBD2. CDR1 is SGHTA, CDR2 FQGTGA, per germline. The CDR3 loop spans 15 amino acids. Trimming at V came to 4 bases and at J to 2 bases, leaving 6 bases not matched to a gene. CDR3 bases: TGTGCCAGCAGCTGGGCGGGAGGCACACAAGAGACCCAGTACTTC. Amino acid sequence: CASSWAGGTQETQYF.

The V call is TRBV19, the J call TRBJ1-2; D gene unclear. Germline CDR1 and CDR2: LNHDA and SQIVND (reference sequence). Trimming removed 5 bases at V and 0 bases at J, with 13 bases between. CDR3 length: 15 amino acids. The CDR3 nucleotides read TGTGCCAGTAGTCCCCCAGGCGTCTCTAACTATGGCTACACCTTC. This codes for CASSPPGVSNYGYTF.

The chain joins TRBV5-7 to TRBJ2-3; a possible D gene is TRBD1 (5 bases). TRBV5-7 is classed as an ORF, of uncertain function. Trimming removed 3 bases from V and 6 bases from J, with 5 bases in between. The CDR3 runs 11 residues. As DNA, the CDR3 is TGTGCCAGCAGCTACAGGGATACGCAGTATTTT. Protein sequence: CASSYRDTQYF.